The 25 T cell receptor beta chains reported below all come from one sample, sequenced in a study of breast tumors, draining lymph nodes, adjacent tissues. Breast cancer patients provided tissue from their axillary draining lymph nodes. TCRdb called the multiplex PCR reads again in MiXCR, with one record for every CDR3 protein. The data hold 80,000 to 130,000 distinct CDR3 sequences, with about 20% observed a single time. The sample was axillary lymph node tissue. The receptors were sampled from a female donor with breast cancer. Some clones in this sample may be carry-over from other donors' samples.

This clonotype occurred many times. This chain joins TRBV6-5 and TRBJ2-3, with 13 nucleotides matching TRBD2. This CDR3 has 16 residues. Per the germline V gene, CDR1 is MNHEY and CDR2 is SVGAGI. V trimming: 7 bases; J trimming: 5 bases; junction bases outside the gene matches: 9. The CDR3: CASKPQGTSGIDTQYF. In nucleotides, the CDR3 is TGTGCCAGCAAACCCCAGGGGACTAGCGGGATAGATACGCAGTATTTT.

This clonotype has a count of ten or more. This chain connects TRBV7-9 to TRBJ2-3; possible D gene TRBD1, 6 bases. Trimming removed 10 bases from V and 2 bases from J, with 28 bases in between. The CDR3 has 18 amino acids. Per the germline V gene, CDR1 is SEHNR and CDR2 is FQNEAQ (reference sequence). CDR3 in amino acids: CANSRVSDSSYFTDTQYF. The CDR3 region has the DNA TGTGCCAACTCACGGGTTTCGGACAGCTCCTACTTCACAGATACGCAGTATTTT. The whole variable domain, filled in from reference TRBV7-9 and TRBJ2-3, reads DTGVSQNPRHKITKRGQNVTFRCDPISEHNRLYWYRQTLGQGPEFLTYFQNEAQLEKSRLLSDRFSAERPKGSFSTLEIQRTEQGDSAMYLCANSRVSDSSYFTDTQYFGPGTRLTVL.

This chain uses TRBV24-1 with TRBJ2-1; D remains ambiguous. V was shortened by 12 bases and J by 6 bases, with 8 bases between the two germline ends. CDR1 and CDR2 (germline): KGHDR, SFDVKD. CDR3 length: 10 residues. The CDR3 nucleotides read TGTGCCGTCAATGGCAATGAGCAGTTCTTC. Translation: CAVNGNEQFF.

This clonotype was picked up many times. For the CDR3, the DNA is TGCAGTGCTAGACCCCAGGGGCGACCCCTCCACTTT. Translating it yields CSARPQGRPLHF. This chain links TRBV20-1 with TRBJ1-6; D is possibly TRBD1 (6 bases). Germline V gene lookup returns CDR1 DFQATT and CDR2 SNEGSKA (reference sequence). The CDR3 runs 12 residues. V was clipped by 2 bases and J by 12 bases, with 11 bases between them.

There are many counts of this clonotype. The CDR3 here is CASSRLRDSYEQYF. CDR3 nucleotide sequence: TGCGCCAGCAGCCGACTGAGAGATTCCTACGAGCAGTACTTC. This chain uses TRBV5-1 with TRBJ2-7, with D unresolved. In germline, CDR1 is SGHRS, CDR2 YFSETQ. The CDR3 consists of 14 residues. Trimming took 4 bases from V and 1 from J, leaving 12 bases between them.

This CDR3 reads CAIGDRGLGGRYF. CDR3 DNA sequence: TGTGCCATCGGGGACAGGGGGCTGGGGGGGCGGTACTTC. This chain joins TRBV10-3 and TRBJ2-7; 12 bases map to TRBD1. Per the germline V gene, CDR1 is ENHRY and CDR2 is SYGVKD. CDR3 size: 13 residues. V dropped 8 bases and J dropped 12; count of bases not matched to a gene: 11.

This clonotype was recorded many times. The chain recombines TRBV20-1 with TRBJ2-6; D gene uncertain. Germline values: CDR1 DFQATT, CDR2 SNEGSKA (reference sequence). V shed 5 bases and J shed 0 bases, with 11 bases lying between them. The CDR3 is made up of 15 amino acids. DNA of the CDR3: TGCAGTGCTCCGACCCCCAGCTCTGGGGCCAACGTCCTGACTTTC. Its translation: CSAPTPSSGANVLTF.

This clonotype was detected ten times or more. The J gene is TRBJ1-5, the V gene TRBV11-2; possibly TRBD1 for D (6 bases). This CDR3 has 16 amino acids. Germline V gene lookup returns CDR1 SGHAT and CDR2 FQNNGV. The ends were cut back, 1 base at V and 1 base at J, with 11 bases in the middle. The CDR3 DNA is TGTGCCAGCAGCTTAGTTTCGGGGGCAAGCAATCAGCCCCAGCATTTT. The encoded protein is CASSLVSGASNQPQHF.

Many counts were recorded for this clonotype. V gene TRBV30 combines with J gene TRBJ1-4, with D possibly being TRBD1 (5 bases). Trimming removed 3 bases from V and 12 bases from J, with 14 bases in between. CDR3 length: 12 amino acids. Germline V CDR1 and CDR2: GTSNPN, SVGIG (reference sequence). The CDR3 region has the DNA TGTGCCTGGAGGCGACAGACCTCAGAACTGTTTTTT. Protein product: CAWRRQTSELFF.

This clonotype was found many times. The chain carries TRBV5-8 and TRBJ1-2, with D uncertain. V was pared by 1 base and J by 2 bases, with 9 bases between. Per germline, CDR1 SGHTS and CDR2 YDEGEE. The CDR3 length is 14 residues. The CDR3 bases are TGTGCCAGCAGCTTGCCCCCGGTGAACTATGGCTACACCTTC. Protein sequence: CASSLPPVNYGYTF.

Only a few counts were recorded for this clonotype. This CDR3 is CASSLWGADTGELFF. The DNA for the CDR3 is TGTGCCAGCAGTTTATGGGGGGCGGACACCGGGGAGCTGTTTTTT. V gene TRBV28 combines with J gene TRBJ2-2, with D possibly TRBD1 on 6 matching bases. With 0 bases removed from V and 3 bases from J, the gap between germline ends came to 8 bases. This CDR3 region has 15 residues. Germline V gene data show CDR1 as MDHEN and CDR2 as SYDVKM.

This clonotype was picked up one time. A read error may be the cause here, since a much bigger clone is one base away. This chain connects TRBV6-1 to TRBJ2-5; D might be TRBD1 or TRBD2, each matching 5 bases. CDR3 size: 16 residues. Germline lookup yields CDR1 MNHNS and CDR2 SASEGT. The CDR3 DNA follows: TGTGCCAGCAGGGAGTCCGGGGCAGTTGGTCAAGAGGCCCAGTACTTC. Translation: CASRESGAVGQEAQYF.

This clonotype occurred many times. The rearrangement joins TRBV6-6 to TRBJ2-7, with 10 positions matching TRBD1. Germline-derived CDR1 and CDR2 are MNHNY and SVGAGI (reference sequence). J lost 4 bases, V lost 6 bases, and 6 bases had no gene match. The CDR3 totals 14 residues. In DNA, the CDR3 is TGTGCCAGCAGAGCCGGGACAGGGGAATACGAGCAGTACTTC. Protein: CASRAGTGEYEQYF.

In this sample, this clonotype turned up many times. V usage is TRBV6-1 and J usage is TRBJ1-2, with TRBD1 as a possible D gene (6 bases). Trimming cost V 8 bases and J 2 bases, with 15 bases left between them. The CDR3 sequence is 14 residues long. Germline CDR1 reads MNHNS; CDR2 reads SASEGT. The CDR3 loop is CASGGTGPNYGYTF. In nucleotides, the CDR3 is TGTGCCAGCGGGGGTACAGGGCCCAACTATGGCTACACCTTC.

This clonotype was seen ten or more times. J is TRBJ1-5 and V is TRBV12-3 or TRBV12-4; unclear D gene. The V gene lost 3 bases and the J gene lost 3 bases, with 15 bases spanning the gap. This CDR3 spans 16 amino acids. The CDR3 region has the DNA TGTGCCAGCAGTTTCTCGGGTAGAGGGTTCAATCAGCCCCAGCATTTT. Encoded protein: CASSFSGRGFNQPQHF.

This clonotype came up many times. The chain employs TRBV11-2 and TRBJ1-5, with a possible D match to TRBD1 (5 bases). This CDR3 contains 16 residues. V lost 1 base, J lost 0 bases, and 10 bases lay in between. Germline CDR1 SGHAT, CDR2 FQNNGV. The chain's CDR3 is CASSLGGLYSNQPQHF. The DNA of the CDR3 is TGTGCCAGCAGCTTAGGGGGCCTTTATAGCAATCAGCCCCAGCATTTT.

This clonotype has more than one count but fewer than ten. V and J are TRBV9 and TRBJ2-2; TRBD1 or TRBD2 may be the D gene (5 bases each). Germline V gene data show CDR1 as SGDLS and CDR2 as YYNGEE. The length of the CDR3 is 14 residues. With 3 bases removed from V and 7 bases from J, the gap between germline ends came to 13 bases. The CDR3 coding sequence is TGTGCCAGCAGCGCAGGACCTGGGGGCGGGGAGCTGTTTTTT. It encodes CASSAGPGGGELFF.

This clonotype was picked up many times. V and J are TRBV11-2 and TRBJ1-5; unclear D gene. V shed 0 bases and J shed 6 bases, with 6 bases lying between them. Germline V gene data show CDR1 as SGHAT and CDR2 as FQNNGV. The CDR3 consists of 13 residues. The CDR3 reads CASSLDRSQPQHF. The CDR3 nucleotides read TGTGCCAGCAGCTTAGATCGAAGTCAGCCCCAGCATTTT.

Concerning this clonotype: Just one base apart from a much larger clone, this may be a read error. This sequence joins TRBV6-1 and TRBJ1-2, with unresolved D. Germline CDR1 reads MNHNS; CDR2 reads SASEGT. The CDR3 sequence is 14 residues long. Trimming removed 7 bases at V and 3 bases at J, with 15 bases between. The CDR3 DNA reads as TGTGCCAGCACCCGAACCAGGACGGACTATGGCTACACCTTC. Translating it yields CASTRTRTDYGYTF.

The chain joins TRBV18 to TRBJ2-7; TRBD1 matches 9 bases. Germline-derived CDR1 and CDR2 are KGHSH and LQKENI. Germline trimming cut 4 bases from V and 0 bases from J; bases unmatched to any gene: 7. CDR3 length equals 16 residues. CDR3 nucleotide sequence: TGTGCCAGCTCACTGAACCGGGACAGGGACTCCTACGAGCAGTACTTC. Its protein is CASSLNRDRDSYEQYF.

This clonotype has a count of ten or more. V is TRBV14 and J is TRBJ2-7; TRBD1 agrees at 9 bases. CDR3 length equals 16 residues. V lost 1 base to trimming and J lost 7 bases; unmatched junction nucleotides: 11. The germline CDR1 and CDR2 sequences are SGHDN and FVKESK. In nucleotides, the CDR3 is TGTGCCAGCAGCCAAGGAGGGACAGGGTCTATAGTAGAGCAGTACTTC. This translates into CASSQGGTGSIVEQYF.

This clonotype was counted at least ten times. The V call is TRBV10-2, the J call TRBJ2-7; the D is unclear. V dropped 0 bases and J dropped 0 bases, with 3 bases sitting between them. The germline gives CDR1 WSHSY, CDR2 SAAADI. The CDR3 is 13 amino acids. The CDR3 is CASSESGSYEQYF. CDR3 DNA sequence: TGCGCCAGCAGTGAGTCGGGCTCCTACGAGCAGTACTTC.

The chain uses TRBV3-1 and TRBJ2-1; D unresolved. This CDR3 is 15 amino acids long. Looked up from germline, CDR1 is LGHDT and CDR2 is YNNKEL (reference sequence). Trimming removed 0 bases at V and 8 bases at J, with 14 bases between. CDR3 loop: CASSQEGLGNHEQFF. DNA for the CDR3: TGTGCCAGCAGCCAAGAGGGTTTAGGGAACCATGAGCAGTTCTTC.

Only a few counts were recorded for this clonotype. The CDR3 sequence is CASSPPRRISSYNEQFF. CDR3 nucleotides: TGTGCCAGCAGCCCCCCCAGGAGAATCAGCTCCTACAATGAGCAGTTCTTC. The V call is TRBV28, the J call TRBJ2-1; no clear D. V was cut by 6 bases and J by 0 bases, with 18 bases left in between. The CDR3 has 17 residues. The germline V gene has CDR1 MDHEN and CDR2 SYDVKM.

The genes are TRBV30 and TRBJ2-3; D remains ambiguous. This CDR3 is built from 14 residues. Germline CDR1 GTSNPN, CDR2 SVGIG (reference sequence). The ends were cut back, 0 bases at V and 0 bases at J, with 7 bases in the middle. CDR3 in DNA: TGTGCCTGGAGTGTTCTCTCTAGCACAGATACGCAGTATTTT. Protein: CAWSVLSSTDTQYF.